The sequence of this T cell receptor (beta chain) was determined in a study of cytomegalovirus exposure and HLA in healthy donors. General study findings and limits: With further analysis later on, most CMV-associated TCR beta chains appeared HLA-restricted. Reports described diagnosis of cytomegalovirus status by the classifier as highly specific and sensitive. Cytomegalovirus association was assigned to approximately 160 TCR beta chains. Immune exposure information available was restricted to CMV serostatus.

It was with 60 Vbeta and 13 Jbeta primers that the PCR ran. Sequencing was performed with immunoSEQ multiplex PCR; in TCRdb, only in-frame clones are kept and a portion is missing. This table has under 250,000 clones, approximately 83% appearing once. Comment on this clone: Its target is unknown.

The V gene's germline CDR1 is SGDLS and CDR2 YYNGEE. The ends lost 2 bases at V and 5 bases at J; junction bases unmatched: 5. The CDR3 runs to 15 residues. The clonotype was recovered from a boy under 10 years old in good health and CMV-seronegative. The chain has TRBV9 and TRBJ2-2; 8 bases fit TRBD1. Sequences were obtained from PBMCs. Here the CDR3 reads CASSVQGAVTGELFF. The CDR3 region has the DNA TGTGCCAGCAGCGTGCAGGGGGCTGTAACCGGGGAGCTGTTTTTT. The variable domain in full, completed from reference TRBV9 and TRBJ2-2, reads DSGVTQTPKHLITATGQRVTLRCSPRSGDLSVYWYQQSLDQGLQFLIQYYNGEERAKGNILERFSAQQFPDLHSELNLSSLELGDSALYFCASSVQGAVTGELFFGEGSRLTVL.